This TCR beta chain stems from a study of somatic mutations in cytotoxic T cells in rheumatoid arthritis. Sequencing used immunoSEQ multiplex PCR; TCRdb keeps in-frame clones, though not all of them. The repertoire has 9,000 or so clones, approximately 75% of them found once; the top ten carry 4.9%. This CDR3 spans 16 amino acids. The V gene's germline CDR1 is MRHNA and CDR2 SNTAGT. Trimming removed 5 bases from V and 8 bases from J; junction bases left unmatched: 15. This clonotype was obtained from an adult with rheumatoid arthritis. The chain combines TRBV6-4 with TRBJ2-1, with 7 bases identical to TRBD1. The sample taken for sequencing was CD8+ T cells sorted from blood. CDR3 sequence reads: CASSRDDARGGDEQFF. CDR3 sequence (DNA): TGTGCCAGCAGTAGGGACGACGCAAGAGGGGGCGATGAGCAGTTCTTC.